These T cell receptor beta chains were read from a single sample in a study of CD8 T cells in ankylosing spondylitis. One entry per CDR3 protein results from TCRdb running MiXCR on the 5' RACE reads. The sample yields approximately 550,000 distinct CDR3 sequences, 12% seen once. Input material: blood, either unsorted or a sorted T cell fraction (not recorded which). These receptors were collected from a male donor with ankylosing spondylitis. CDR3s leave out the opening cysteine and the closing phenylalanine or tryptophan. The size field is filled for only some rows; it gives once, few, many or a size class.

abundance,j_gene,v_gene,CDR3aa
few,TRBJ2-7,TRBV20-1,SARTSGAYEQY
few,TRBJ1-2,TRBV27,ASSFLTGFNGYT
.,TRBJ2-3,TRBV5-1,ASSLDGLAVDTQY
few,TRBJ2-1,TRBV21-1,ASSSTAARNEQF
few,TRBJ2-2,TRBV5-1,ASSPRTGEIGELF
many,TRBJ2-1,TRBV24-1,ATSDLKETRGYEQF
.,TRBJ1-2,TRBV10-3,AISGNRGSSYGYT
few,TRBJ2-1,TRBV11-2,ASSSGLGGEQF
many,TRBJ2-1,TRBV7-9,ASSPRFRLAAGNEQF
many,TRBJ2-2,TRBV12-3/TRBV12-4,ASSLRAGANTGELF
.,TRBJ2-1,TRBV12-3/TRBV12-4,ASSSSSQTNEQF
many,TRBJ2-5,TRBV7-8,ASSATTTGSRTQY
many,TRBJ2-1,TRBV12-3/TRBV12-4,ASSLSSGHNEQF
.,TRBJ2-7,TRBV10-3,AINTQGPGQSREYEQY
many,TRBJ2-2,TRBV3-1,ASSQREGTGELF
.,TRBJ2-3,TRBV12-3/TRBV12-4,ASSLAGGLVDTQY
.,TRBJ2-7,TRBV27,ASSRSVTGIYEQY
.,TRBJ2-2,TRBV9,ASSPHGRPTGELF
many,TRBJ1-1,TRBV5-1,ASSLRQGMNTEAF
.,TRBJ2-5,TRBV19,ASMGLAGGWQTQY
.,TRBJ1-1,TRBV29-1,SVTGQADTEAF
few,TRBJ1-1,TRBV27,ASSFTRAIKNTEAF
many,TRBJ1-2,TRBV28,ASSLAGANYGYT
many,TRBJ2-1,TRBV12-3/TRBV12-4,ASSLRTSGRIYNEQF
.,TRBJ1-3,TRBV5-1,ASTPRGEPGNTIY
many,TRBJ2-4,TRBV5-1,ASSLARTGYKNIQY
many,TRBJ2-1,TRBV11-2,ASSLGRGSGNNEQF
.,TRBJ2-1,TRBV28,ASSTRQLPFYNEQF
.,TRBJ2-2,TRBV6-4,ASRLAGDHGELF
few,TRBJ2-1,TRBV29-1,SAGTSGLEQF
.,TRBJ2-3,TRBV11-2,ASSLIQGPDTQY
many,TRBJ2-1,TRBV6-1,ASSTRTSGLHEQF
.,TRBJ2-3,TRBV11-3,ASSLGGPSDTQY
few,TRBJ2-3,TRBV11-2,ASSLGDSANDITDTQY
few,TRBJ1-6,TRBV20-1,SARVPGPGDSPLH
.,TRBJ2-5,TRBV3-1,ASSQGTGLAGGETQY
.,TRBJ1-6,TRBV11-2,ASSSPRGQAESPLH
.,TRBJ2-3,TRBV20-1,SARGAGGGTDTQY
few,TRBJ2-1,TRBV5-1,ASSLMPADYYNEQF
.,TRBJ2-2,TRBV5-6,ASSLALLAGEPGELF
.,TRBJ2-3,TRBV2,ASSETSGTNTQY
.,TRBJ2-3,TRBV20-1,SASSPSGIYFADTQY
few,TRBJ2-5,TRBV14,ASSGLAGVLGTQY
many,TRBJ2-1,TRBV7-8,ASSRLAGGLTYNEQF
few,TRBJ2-2,TRBV12-3/TRBV12-4,ASRRPGQGSFGELF
.,TRBJ1-5,TRBV4-1,ASSQSLSEGQPQH
.,TRBJ1-4,TRBV20-1,SAGSRNEKLF